These 2 T cell receptor beta chains came from one sample sequenced in a study of blood T cells in healthy people across ages. Primed by a sample-barcoded 5' primer and a J-beta primer mix, a second PCR proceeded for about 6 to 11 cycles. A single record per CDR3 protein comes from TCRdb applying MiXCR to the 5' RACE reads. The sample shows around 900,000 distinct CDR3 sequences, roughly 51% of them seen only once. The source material was blood. The receptors stem from a woman aged 55 to 70 in good health.

The gene calls are TRBV30 and TRBJ1-6; D gene uncertain. Per germline, CDR1 GTSNPN and CDR2 SVGIG (reference sequence). The CDR3 loop spans 15 amino acids. Trimming stripped 3 bases from V and 9 bases from J, with 18 bases between. The CDR3 DNA follows: TGTGCCTGGAGCCTCCCCCCGGGAGCCTCTTCACCCCTCCACTTT. Protein product: CAWSLPPGASSPLHF.

There are a few counts of this clonotype. The rearrangement uses TRBV29-1 and TRBJ2-5; 9 bases fit TRBD1. CDR3 length: 13 amino acids. Per germline, CDR1 SQVTM and CDR2 ANQGSEA. V was pared by 4 bases and J by 2 bases, with 2 bases of the junction left unmatched. CDR3 DNA sequence: TGCAGCGTTGTGACAGGGGGACAAGAGACCCAGTACTTC. This gives the protein CSVVTGGQETQYF.